The text below deals with one T cell receptor beta chain. This entry comes from a study of T cell changes during pregnancy in multiple sclerosis. V was pared by 1 base and J by 4 bases, with 6 bases of the junction left unmatched. This CDR3 has 16 residues. Per germline, CDR1 SGHTA and CDR2 FQGNSA. Sequencing used immunoSEQ multiplex PCR; TCRdb keeps in-frame clones, though not all of them. Of about 70,000 clones listed, less than 95% are singletons. This specimen consisted of peripheral blood, obtained in the third trimester of pregnancy. The clonotype originates from a female donor with multiple sclerosis, enrolled in a pregnancy study. V usage is TRBV7-2 and J usage is TRBJ1-2, with TRBD1 matching 10 bases. CDR3 bases: TGTGCCAGCAGCTTAGGACAGGGGGCTGCTGGCTATGGCTACACCTTC. It encodes CASSLGQGAAGYGYTF.